This T cell receptor beta chain was captured in a study of CD8 T cells in ankylosing spondylitis. Study observations and caveats: Disease-linked clones had a CD8+ phenotype and relatively low frequency in peripheral blood. In ankylosing spondylitis blood, a motif of roughly 8 highly homologous TCR beta variants appeared characteristic. Earlier literature documents some of the motif variants in reactive arthritis synovial fluid and blood.

This clonotype was seen repeatedly, ten times or more. Antigen: not known. Construction of TCR beta libraries was performed using quantitative 5'-RACE with molecular barcodes. TCRdb re-called the 5' RACE reads with MiXCR, one entry per CDR3 protein. The sample contains fewer than 550,000 distinct CDR3 sequences, over 4% of which appear only once. Germline V gene sequence: CDR1 SEHNR, CDR2 FQNEAQ (reference sequence). This CDR3 comprises 12 residues. The V end lost 3 bases, the J end lost 15 bases, and 15 bases lay between the germline ends. The TCR sequence derives from a male donor with ankylosing spondylitis. The sample comprised blood, either unsorted or a sorted T cell fraction (not recorded which). This chain joins TRBV7-9 and TRBJ2-1; D not resolved. The CDR3 coding sequence is TGTGCCAGCAGCTTCACTGGGGAACCAGGGTTCTTC. It translates to CASSFTGEPGFF. Supplemented by reference TRBV7-9 and TRBJ2-1, the full variable domain reads DTGVSQNPRHKITKRGQNVTFRCDPISEHNRLYWYRQTLGQGPEFLTYFQNEAQLEKSRLLSDRFSAERPKGSFSTLEIQRTEQGDSAMYLCASSFTGEPGFFGPGTRLTVL.